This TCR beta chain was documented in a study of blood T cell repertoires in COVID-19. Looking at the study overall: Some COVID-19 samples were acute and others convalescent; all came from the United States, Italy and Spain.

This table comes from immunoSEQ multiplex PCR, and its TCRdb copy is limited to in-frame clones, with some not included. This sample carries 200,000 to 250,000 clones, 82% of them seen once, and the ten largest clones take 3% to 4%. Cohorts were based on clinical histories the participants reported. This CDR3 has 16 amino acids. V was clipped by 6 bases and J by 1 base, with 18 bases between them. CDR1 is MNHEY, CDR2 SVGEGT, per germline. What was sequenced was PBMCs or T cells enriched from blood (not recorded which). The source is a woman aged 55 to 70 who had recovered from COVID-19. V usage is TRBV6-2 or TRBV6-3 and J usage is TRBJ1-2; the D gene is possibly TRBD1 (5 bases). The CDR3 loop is CASSPFSGLDNYGYTF. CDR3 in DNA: TGTGCCAGCAGCCCCTTTTCAGGGCTTGATAACTATGGCTACACCTTC.